This T cell receptor beta chain originates from a study of Ad26.COV2.S vaccination and SARS-CoV-2 variants. Across the study: Recipients of Ad26.COV2.S got it intramuscularly, once or twice 56 days apart.

The protocol was immunoSEQ multiplex PCR, while the TCRdb copy is restricted to in-frame clones and leaves out a portion. In the table there are 350,000 to 500,000 clones, 88% of which are singletons. Germline trimming cut 2 bases from V and 3 bases from J; bases unmatched to any gene: 9. This CDR3 has 16 amino acids. From germline, CDR1 is SGHAT and CDR2 FQDESV (reference sequence). Treatment in this sample: roughly 19 received Ad26.COV2.S at low or high dose, single or two shots; 5 received placebo; per-sample allocation not given. Sampling took place 63 days after the first vaccine or placebo injection.

The clonotype comes from a person between 18 and 65 years old who received the Ad26.COV2.S COVID-19 vaccine or a placebo. This material consisted of peripheral blood, taken in a trial of Ad26.COV2.S vaccine versus placebo. V and J are TRBV11-1 and TRBJ2-7; 8 bases fit TRBD1. CDR3 amino acids: CASSLSPTGGIYEQYF. DNA of the CDR3: TGTGCCAGCAGCTTAAGTCCAACAGGGGGTATCTACGAGCAGTACTTC.